Detailed here is one T cell receptor beta chain. CDR3 length: 14 amino acids. CDR1 and CDR2 from the germline V gene are MNHNS and SASEGT. V shed 3 bases and J shed 8 bases, with 14 bases lying between them. These data belong to a study of shared clonotypes between healthy human individuals. Every subset's genomic DNA went evenly onto several immunoSEQ plates. Method: immunoSEQ multiplex PCR; TCRdb's copy keeps in-frame clones and lacks some. The table shows about 980,000 clones, with 76% occurring only once. The chain is built from TRBV6-1 and TRBJ2-1; perhaps D is TRBD1 or TRBD2 (6 bases each). This receptor was identified in a man between 18 and 35 years old in good health. Sequencing was done on a sample of memory CD4+ T cells sorted from blood. Subset reported: CD45RA-negative fraction. CDR3 sequence reads: CASSEWGATDEQFF. The CDR3 DNA is TGTGCCAGCAGTGAGTGGGGGGCGACGGATGAGCAGTTCTTC.